This TCR beta chain was identified during a study of control samples from healthy donors and cancer patients. The CDR3 contains 20 residues. From germline, CDR1 is LGHNA and CDR2 YNFKEQ. The V segment lost 2 bases and the J segment 1 base; nucleotides outside the gene matches: 8. Repertoires were generated with immunoSEQ multiplex PCR, while TCRdb's copy carries only in-frame clones and drops some. This sample has 400,000 to 450,000 clones, with around 90% found just once. This clonotype was obtained from a man in his forties with head and neck cancer. Sequencing was done on a sample of PBMCs. The rearrangement uses TRBV4-2 and TRBJ2-2, with TRBD2 identical over 15 bases. CDR3 nucleotides: TGTGCCAGCAGCCAACTCTTTGGACTAGCGGGGGGGATGAACACCGGGGAGCTGTTTTTT. Its protein is CASSQLFGLAGGMNTGELFF.